The present T cell receptor beta chain was sequenced within a study of blood T cell repertoires in COVID-19. Study context: Sample material is recorded as cDNA or gDNA derived from T cells, B-cell-depleted T cells, or PBMCs.

Authors' processing steps: How many nucleated cells were present was estimated from reference gene primer amplification. Generated by immunoSEQ multiplex PCR, the TCRdb table keeps only in-frame clones and is missing some. Clone size and V and J calls were adopted from that table, with D and trimming inferred from the DNA. The sample holds some 150,000 clones, less than 90% seen once. The V gene end was trimmed by 6 bases and the J gene end by 8 bases; junction bases not matched to a gene: 6. CDR3 length equals 12 residues. This sequence originates from a woman in her 70s with acute or convalescent COVID-19. V and J are TRBV12-3 or TRBV12-4 and TRBJ1-2, with 7 bases matching TRBD1. Material for sequencing was peripheral blood. CDR3 bases: TGTGCCAGCAGACACAGGGGTGGCGGCTACACCTTC. Residues: CASRHRGGGYTF.